The clone carrying this TCR beta chain was counted only a few times. This sample stems from a study of T-cell reconstitution after alpha-beta-depleted transplantation in children. As it was prepared, the TCRbeta library received unique molecular identifiers. TCRdb reanalysed the PCR reads using MiXCR and keeps one entry per CDR3 protein. The sample holds 200,000 to 300,000 distinct CDR3 sequences, 9.5% to 15% seen once. This CDR3 has 16 amino acids. Per germline, CDR1 SGHTA and CDR2 FQGNSA. With 1 base removed from V and 0 bases from J, the gap between germline ends came to 10 bases. The TCR originated in a human donor who donated a stem cell graft to a child with acute lymphoblastic leukemia. Sequenced material: PBMCs from the stem cell graft donor, taken from the stem cell graft. The V gene is TRBV7-2, the J gene TRBJ2-1; D remains unclear. The CDR3 loop is CASSLDPPSSYNEQFF. The CDR3 DNA reads TGTGCCAGCAGCTTAGATCCGCCATCCTCCTACAATGAGCAGTTCTTC.